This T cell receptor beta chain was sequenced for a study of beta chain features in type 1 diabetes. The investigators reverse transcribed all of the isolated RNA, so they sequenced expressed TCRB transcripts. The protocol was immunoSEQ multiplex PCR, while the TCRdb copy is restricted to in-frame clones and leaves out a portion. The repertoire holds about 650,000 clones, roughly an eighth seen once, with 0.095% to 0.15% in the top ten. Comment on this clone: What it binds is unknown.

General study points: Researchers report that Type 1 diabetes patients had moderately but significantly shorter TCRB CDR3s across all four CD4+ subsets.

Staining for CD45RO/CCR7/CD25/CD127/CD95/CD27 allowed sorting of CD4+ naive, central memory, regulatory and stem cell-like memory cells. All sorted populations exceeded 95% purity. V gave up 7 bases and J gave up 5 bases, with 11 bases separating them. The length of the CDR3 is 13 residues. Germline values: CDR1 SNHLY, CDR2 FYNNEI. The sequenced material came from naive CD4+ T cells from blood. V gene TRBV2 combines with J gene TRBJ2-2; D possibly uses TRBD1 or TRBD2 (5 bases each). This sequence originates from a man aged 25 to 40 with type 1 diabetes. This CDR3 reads CASMGVGTGELFF. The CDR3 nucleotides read TGTGCCAGCATGGGGGTAGGAACCGGGGAGCTGTTTTTT.